These 5 T cell receptor beta chains came from one sample sequenced in a study of T cell clonotyping in hematopoietic cell transplantation. Only in-frame clones appear in the TCRdb table, and some are missing; sequencing was by immunoSEQ multiplex PCR. The sample records more than 65,000 clones, about 93% being singletons. Sequencing was performed on peripheral blood mononuclear cells. The receptors shown here come from a man aged 50-60 years in good health. Some clones in this sample may be carry-over from other donors' samples.

V gene TRBV4-2 combines with J gene TRBJ2-3; 14 positions match TRBD2. With 1 base clipped from V and 5 bases from J, the junction kept 5 bases outside the gene matches. The CDR3 is made up of 17 amino acids. Germline lookup yields CDR1 LGHNA and CDR2 YNFKEQ. DNA for the CDR3: TGTGCCAGCAGCCAAGGGGGACTAGCGGGAGAGAAAGATACGCAGTATTTT. As protein: CASSQGGLAGEKDTQYF.

The chain employs TRBV5-1 and TRBJ1-1; TRBD1 is a possible D gene (6 bases). CDR1 is SGHRS, CDR2 YFSETQ, per germline. This CDR3 is built from 14 residues. Trimming took 4 bases from V and 0 from J, leaving 10 bases between them. The CDR3 sequence is CASSLRGVNTEAFF. The CDR3 DNA follows: TGCGCCAGCAGCCTAAGGGGGGTGAACACTGAAGCTTTCTTT.

V and J are TRBV9 and TRBJ2-1; D is perhaps TRBD2 (6 bases). V shed 0 bases and J shed 8 bases, with 9 bases lying between them. The CDR3 sequence is 13 residues long. Germline CDR1 is SGDLS and CDR2 is YYNGEE. This CDR3 reads CASSVGLVDEQFF. For the CDR3, the DNA is TGTGCCAGCAGCGTAGGACTAGTAGATGAGCAGTTCTTC.

This chain joins TRBV19 and TRBJ2-5; 7 bases agree with TRBD1. CDR3 length: 16 amino acids. Germline V lookup: CDR1 LNHDA, CDR2 SQIVND (reference sequence). The V gene end was trimmed by 5 bases and the J gene end by 4 bases; junction bases not matched to a gene: 13. Written as DNA, the CDR3 is TGTGCCAGTAGTCCTACAGGGGTCATCGCGGGAGAGACCCAGTACTTC. This gives the protein CASSPTGVIAGETQYF.

V gene TRBV19 combines with J gene TRBJ2-7; 10 bases are shared with TRBD1. Trimming took 10 bases from V and 5 from J; bases not matched to a gene: 14. Germline V gene sequence: CDR1 LNHDA, CDR2 SQIVND (reference sequence). The CDR3 runs to 15 residues. The DNA of the CDR3 is TGTGCCACTAGCGAGCCGGGACAGGGGTTCAACGAGCAGTACTTC. This gives the protein CATSEPGQGFNEQYF.